This TCR beta chain derives from a study of Graves' ophthalmopathy and Graves' hyperthyroidism. Scientists amplified the TCR beta CDR3 regions from RNA transcripts. HTBI primers were used in a first-round RT-PCR, which preceded a second-round multiplex PCR. TCRdb reprocessed the multiplex PCR reads with MiXCR, giving one entry per CDR3 protein. The sample lists about 220,000 distinct CDR3 sequences; about 22% were seen once. Moderate-to-severe activity, with CAS ≥3, NOSPECS ≥4 and duration under 3 months, characterized the donors with ophthalmopathy. PBMCs were density-gradient isolated from approximately 10 ml fresh blood. The sample was peripheral blood. This clonotype was sampled from a woman between 45 and 60 years old with Graves' ophthalmopathy.

CDR3 nucleotides: TGTGCCAGCAGTTTAGCGCCCGGGATCGGCACCGGGGAGCTGTTTTTT. It yields the protein CASSLAPGIGTGELFF. The rearrangement joins TRBV12-3 or TRBV12-4 to TRBJ2-2; weak D call: TRBD2 (5 bases). CDR3 length equals 16 residues. V gave up 0 bases and J gave up 4 bases, with 12 bases separating them.